Below, 18 T cell receptor beta chains from the same sample are listed, as sequenced in a study of shared clonotypes between healthy human individuals (dated by TCRdb to the early 2020s). The method behind the library was the immunoSEQ multiplex PCR assay. What TCRdb holds here is the immuneACCESS table cut down to in-frame rearrangements. Part of the clones is not present; checked against another copy, under half of the missing clones reflect an unresolved V gene, and the others are unexplained. This sample comprises 2 million or so clones, 90% to 95% of them detected only once. 0.13% of the sample lies in the top ten. Sequenced material: naive CD4+ T cells sorted from blood. Reading the label with the study, this specimen's cell subset or site is: CD45RA+ positively selected. The source of these receptors is a man aged 18 to 30 in good health.

This chain connects TRBV2 to TRBJ2-5; perhaps TRBD1 as D (6 bases). V gave up 3 bases and J gave up 6 bases, with 11 bases separating them. The germline gives CDR1 SNHLY, CDR2 FYNNEI. The CDR3 covers 13 residues. The CDR3 DNA is TGTGCCAGCAGTGATGACCAGGGGCAGACCCAGTACTTC. Its translation: CASSDDQGQTQYF. The whole variable domain, remainder taken from reference TRBV2 and TRBJ2-5, is EPEVTQTPSHQVTQMGQEVILRCVPISNHLYFYWYRQILGQKVEFLVSFYNNEISEKSEIFDDQFSVERPDGSNFTLKIRSTKLEDSAMYFCASSDDQGQTQYFGPGTRLLVL.

CDR3 loop: CASSVGDPGRYGYTF. The CDR3 region has the DNA TGTGCCAGCAGCGTAGGCGACCCAGGGAGGTATGGCTACACCTTC. The chain uses TRBV9 and TRBJ1-2; possibly TRBD1 for D (5 bases). Germline loops: CDR1 SGDLS, CDR2 YYNGEE. There are 15 residues in the CDR3. Deletions cut 0 bases from V and 5 bases from J, with 14 bases between.

The chain employs TRBV7-2 and TRBJ2-7; D unclear. V lost 2 bases and J lost 3, with 20 bases in between. This CDR3 region has 17 residues. CDR1 and CDR2 (germline): SGHTA, FQGNSA. The CDR3 DNA reads as TGTGCCAGCAGCTTATTTGGCAGTCTCATTCCCGGCTACGAGCAGTACTTC. This encodes CASSLFGSLIPGYEQYF.

V usage is TRBV6-4 and J usage is TRBJ2-3, with D uncertain. Deletions cut 3 bases from V and 2 bases from J, with 9 bases between. The CDR3 is 14 amino acids. Germline V gene lookup returns CDR1 MRHNA and CDR2 SNTAGT. DNA for the CDR3: TGTGCCAGCAGTGAAGGGCGGATCACAGATACGCAGTATTTT. Protein product: CASSEGRITDTQYF.

V usage is TRBV10-1 and J usage is TRBJ2-2, with D tentatively TRBD2 (6 bases). The V end was cut by 3 bases, the J end by 5 bases, with 13 bases between. From germline, CDR1 is WNHNN and CDR2 SYGVQD (reference sequence). This CDR3 has 15 amino acids. The CDR3 coding sequence is TGCGCCAGCAGTGAAGTCGGGAGAGGGACCGGGGAGCTGTTTTTT. This gives the protein CASSEVGRGTGELFF.

V gene TRBV28 combines with J gene TRBJ1-2; D is perhaps TRBD1 (6 bases). The CDR3 spans 13 residues. Trimming removed 2 bases from V and 7 bases from J, with 11 bases in between. Germline values: CDR1 MDHEN, CDR2 SYDVKM. CDR3 sequence (DNA): TGTGCCAGCAGTTTAGGGGACATGGGTGGCTACACCTTC. Translating it yields CASSLGDMGGYTF.

V gene TRBV11-1 combines with J gene TRBJ2-7, with D unclear. The germline V gene encodes CDR1 SGHAT and CDR2 FQDESV (reference sequence). The CDR3 extends over 16 amino acids. V lost 3 bases, J lost 2 bases, and 17 bases lay in between. The CDR3, as DNA: TGTGCCAGCAGCTTGAATCCAGACCAGAGTGCCTACGAGCAGTACTTC. It codes for CASSLNPDQSAYEQYF.

The chain links TRBV5-8 to TRBJ2-7, with D tentatively TRBD1 (5 bases). This CDR3 has 15 residues. Germline assignment: CDR1 SGHTS and CDR2 YDEGEE. The germline V and J ends were trimmed by 4 bases and 1 base, with 15 bases remaining between them. CDR3 DNA sequence: TGTGCCAGCAGCGATCGACAGTTCACTTCCTACGAGCAGTACTTC. Its translation is CASSDRQFTSYEQYF.

The chain recombines TRBV5-1 with TRBJ1-4, with 8 bases that match TRBD1. The V gene's germline CDR1 is SGHRS and CDR2 YFSETQ. The junction had 6 bases not matched to a gene; V was cut back by 2 bases and J by 6 bases. The CDR3 is made up of 15 amino acids. CDR3 in amino acids: CASSFQGADHEKLFF. CDR3 sequence (DNA): TGCGCCAGCAGCTTCCAGGGGGCGGATCATGAAAAACTGTTTTTT.

This chain links TRBV5-1 with TRBJ1-3; tentative D call: TRBD1 (5 bases). V was pared by 4 bases and J by 4 bases, with 15 bases between. In germline, CDR1 is SGHRS, CDR2 YFSETQ. The length of the CDR3 is 15 residues. This CDR3 reads CASSQGPGPGNTIYF. The CDR3 nucleotides are TGCGCCAGCAGCCAGGGCCCGGGTCCCGGAAACACCATATATTTT.

The genes are TRBV4-1 and TRBJ2-3; D possibly corresponds to TRBD2 (6 bases). Germline-derived CDR1 and CDR2 are MGHRA and YSYEKL. The CDR3 has 15 residues. Trimming pared 2 bases from V and 5 bases from J, leaving 14 bases between. The CDR3, as DNA: TGCGCCAGCAGCCAACCTACTAGGAGGGGAGATACGCAGTATTTT. It yields the protein CASSQPTRRGDTQYF.

This clone was picked up one time. This chain joins TRBV18 and TRBJ1-1, with D possibly being TRBD1 (5 bases). Per germline, CDR1 KGHSH and CDR2 LQKENI. V was pared by 4 bases and J by 2 bases, with 11 bases between. This CDR3 spans 14 amino acids. CDR3 in DNA: TGTGCCAGCTCACAAGACAGCGGTAACACTGAAGCTTTCTTT. Translation: CASSQDSGNTEAFF.

J is TRBJ1-1 and V is TRBV5-6; no clear D gene. Germline values: CDR1 SGHDT, CDR2 YYEEEE. V was clipped by 1 base and J by 1 base, with 2 bases between them. The CDR3 has 12 residues. The CDR3 nucleotides read TGTGCCAGCAGCTTGAAGAACACTGAAGCTTTCTTT. Protein product: CASSLKNTEAFF. The entire variable domain, with the rest obtained from reference TRBV5-6 and TRBJ1-1, is as follows: DAGVTQSPTHLIKTRGQQVTLRCSPKSGHDTVSWYQQALGQGPQFIFQYYEEEERQRGNFPDRFSGHQFPNYSSELNVNALLLGDSALYLCASSLKNTEAFFGQGTRLTVV.

To note about this clone: The identical CDR3 is also encoded by other nucleotide sequences in the sample. This chain uses TRBV30 with TRBJ2-7, with 8 bases identical to TRBD1. Germline V gene data show CDR1 as GTSNPN and CDR2 as SVGIG (reference sequence). This CDR3 contains 13 residues. The J segment lost 2 bases and the V segment lost 5 bases, leaving 5 bases of the junction unmatched. This CDR3 reads CAWGTGGPYEQYF. CDR3 nucleotides: TGTGCCTGGGGGACAGGCGGTCCCTACGAGCAGTACTTC.

Notes on this clone: Other DNA sequences from this sample encode an identical CDR3 as well. The chain employs TRBV5-1 and TRBJ1-4; D is undetermined. This CDR3 is 16 amino acids long. The V end lost 0 bases, the J end lost 0 bases, and 9 bases lay between the germline ends. Looked up from germline, CDR1 is SGHRS and CDR2 is YFSETQ. This CDR3 reads CASSLEGGSTNEKLFF. The DNA of the CDR3 is TGCGCCAGCAGCTTGGAGGGCGGCTCAACTAATGAAAAACTGTTTTTT.

This sequence joins TRBV7-2 and TRBJ2-6, with D possibly being TRBD1 (5 bases). Germline V gene data show CDR1 as SGHTA and CDR2 as FQGNSA. The CDR3 covers 15 residues. V lost 5 bases and J 4 bases, leaving 12 bases between the germline ends. The CDR3 DNA follows: TGTGCCAGCAGCGGCGCAGGGTGGGGGGCCAACGTCCTGACTTTC. Amino acids: CASSGAGWGANVLTF.

The chain uses TRBV19 and TRBJ1-6; no firm D call. The CDR3 has 14 amino acids. V was cut by 3 bases and J by 5 bases, with 8 bases left in between. Germline lookup yields CDR1 LNHDA and CDR2 SQIVND (reference sequence). The CDR3 loop reads CASSISRNNSPLHF. CDR3 DNA sequence: TGTGCCAGTAGTATCAGCCGAAATAATTCACCCCTCCACTTT.

The genes are TRBV5-1 and TRBJ1-1, with a tentative D call TRBD1 (5 bases). The germline V gene has CDR1 SGHRS and CDR2 YFSETQ. The CDR3 is made up of 13 amino acids. Trimming removed 4 bases from V and 6 bases from J, with 13 bases in between. The CDR3 loop is CASSPGTGSEAFF. The CDR3 DNA is TGCGCCAGCAGCCCCGGGACGGGCTCTGAAGCTTTCTTT.